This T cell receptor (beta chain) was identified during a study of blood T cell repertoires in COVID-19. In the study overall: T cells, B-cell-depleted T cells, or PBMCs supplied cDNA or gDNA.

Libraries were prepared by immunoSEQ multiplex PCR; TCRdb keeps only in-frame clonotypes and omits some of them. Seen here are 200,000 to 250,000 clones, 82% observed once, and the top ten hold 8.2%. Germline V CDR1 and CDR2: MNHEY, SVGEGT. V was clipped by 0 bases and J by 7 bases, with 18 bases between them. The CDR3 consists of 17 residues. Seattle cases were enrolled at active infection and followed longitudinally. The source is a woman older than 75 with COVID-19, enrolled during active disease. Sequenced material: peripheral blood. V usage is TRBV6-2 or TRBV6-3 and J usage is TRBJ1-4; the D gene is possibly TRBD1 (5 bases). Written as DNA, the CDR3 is TGTGCCAGCAGTTACTCGGAGGGCGGGGCCCTGGGTGAAAAACTGTTTTTT. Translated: CASSYSEGGALGEKLFF.